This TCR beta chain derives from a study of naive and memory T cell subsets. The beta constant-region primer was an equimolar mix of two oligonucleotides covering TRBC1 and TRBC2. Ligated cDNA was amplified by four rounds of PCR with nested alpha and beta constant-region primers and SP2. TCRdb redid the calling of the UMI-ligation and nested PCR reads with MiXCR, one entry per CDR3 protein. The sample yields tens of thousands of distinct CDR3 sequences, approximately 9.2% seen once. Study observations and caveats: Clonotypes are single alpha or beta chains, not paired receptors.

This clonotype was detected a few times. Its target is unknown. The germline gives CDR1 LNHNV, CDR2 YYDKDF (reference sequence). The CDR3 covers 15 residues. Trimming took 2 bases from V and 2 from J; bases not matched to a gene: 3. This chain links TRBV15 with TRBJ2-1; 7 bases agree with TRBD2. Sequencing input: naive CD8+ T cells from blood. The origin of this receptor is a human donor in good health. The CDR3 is CATSRSGDPYNEQFF. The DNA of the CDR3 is TGTGCCACCAGCAGAAGCGGGGATCCCTACAATGAGCAGTTCTTC.